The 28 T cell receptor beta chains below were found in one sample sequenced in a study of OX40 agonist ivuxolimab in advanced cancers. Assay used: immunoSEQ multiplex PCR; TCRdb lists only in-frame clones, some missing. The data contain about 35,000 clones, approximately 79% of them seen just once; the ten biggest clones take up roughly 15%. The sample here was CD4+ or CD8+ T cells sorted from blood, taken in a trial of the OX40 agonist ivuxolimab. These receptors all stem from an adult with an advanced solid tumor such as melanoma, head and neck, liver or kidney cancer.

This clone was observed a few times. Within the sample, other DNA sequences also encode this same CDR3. Here the CDR3 reads CASSFLAGTDTQYF. The CDR3 coding sequence is TGTGCCAGCAGTTTCTTAGCGGGCACAGATACGCAGTATTTT. The V call is TRBV28, the J call TRBJ2-3; TRBD2 is a possible D gene (6 bases). With 3 bases removed from V and 1 base from J, the gap between germline ends came to 8 bases. The germline gives CDR1 MDHEN, CDR2 SYDVKM. The CDR3 is 14 amino acids.

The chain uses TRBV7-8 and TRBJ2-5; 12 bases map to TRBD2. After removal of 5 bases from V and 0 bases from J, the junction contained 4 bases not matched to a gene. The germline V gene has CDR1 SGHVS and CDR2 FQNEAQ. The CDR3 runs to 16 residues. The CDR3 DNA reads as TGTGCCAGCAGCCCCGGACTAGCGGGAAACCAAGAGACCCAGTACTTC. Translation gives CASSPGLAGNQETQYF.

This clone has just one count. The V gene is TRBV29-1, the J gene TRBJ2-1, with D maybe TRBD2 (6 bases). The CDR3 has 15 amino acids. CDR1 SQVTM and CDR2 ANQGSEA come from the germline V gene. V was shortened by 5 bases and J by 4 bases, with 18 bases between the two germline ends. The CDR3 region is CSVLEGGRNYNEQFF. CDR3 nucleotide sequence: TGCAGCGTTTTAGAGGGAGGAAGGAATTACAATGAGCAGTTCTTC.

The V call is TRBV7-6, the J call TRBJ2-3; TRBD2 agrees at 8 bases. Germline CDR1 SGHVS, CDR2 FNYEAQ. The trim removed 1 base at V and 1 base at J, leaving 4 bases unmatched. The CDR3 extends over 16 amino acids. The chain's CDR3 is CASSLGSGGRTDTQYF. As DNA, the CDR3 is TGTGCCAGCAGCTTAGGGAGCGGGGGCCGCACAGATACGCAGTATTTT.

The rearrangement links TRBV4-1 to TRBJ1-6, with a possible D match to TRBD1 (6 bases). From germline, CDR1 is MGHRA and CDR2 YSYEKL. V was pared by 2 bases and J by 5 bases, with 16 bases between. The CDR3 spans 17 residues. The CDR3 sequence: CASSQLFIQGDNSPLHF. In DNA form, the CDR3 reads TGCGCCAGCAGCCAACTTTTCATACAGGGAGATAATTCACCCCTCCACTTT.

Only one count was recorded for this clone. The CDR3 nucleotides are TGCGCCAGCAGCCTGAGGGGGACGGAGTCAGGGGGATCACCCCTCCACTTT. It yields the protein CASSLRGTESGGSPLHF. V gene TRBV4-1 combines with J gene TRBJ1-6, with 7 bases identical to TRBD1. The J segment lost 10 bases and the V segment lost 4 bases, leaving 16 bases of the junction unmatched. The germline gives CDR1 MGHRA, CDR2 YSYEKL. This CDR3 spans 17 amino acids.

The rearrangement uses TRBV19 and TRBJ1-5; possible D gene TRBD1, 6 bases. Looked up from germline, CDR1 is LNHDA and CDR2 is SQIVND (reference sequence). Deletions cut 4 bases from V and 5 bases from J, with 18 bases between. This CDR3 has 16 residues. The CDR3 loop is CASSSPNNRVDQPQHF. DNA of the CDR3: TGTGCCAGTAGTAGCCCGAACAACAGGGTTGATCAGCCCCAGCATTTT.

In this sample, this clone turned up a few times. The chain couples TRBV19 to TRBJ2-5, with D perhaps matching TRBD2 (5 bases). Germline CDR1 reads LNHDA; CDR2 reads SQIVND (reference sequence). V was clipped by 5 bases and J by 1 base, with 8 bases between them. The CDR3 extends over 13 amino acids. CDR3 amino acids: CASSWAGQETQYF. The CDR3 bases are TGTGCCAGTAGTTGGGCGGGCCAAGAGACCCAGTACTTC.

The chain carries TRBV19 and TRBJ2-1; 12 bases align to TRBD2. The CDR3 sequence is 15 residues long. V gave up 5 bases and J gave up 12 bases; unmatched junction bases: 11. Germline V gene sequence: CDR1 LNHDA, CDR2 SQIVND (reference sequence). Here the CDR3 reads CASSVGLAGNTPQFF. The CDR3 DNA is TGTGCCAGTAGTGTTGGACTAGCGGGGAACACTCCGCAGTTCTTC.

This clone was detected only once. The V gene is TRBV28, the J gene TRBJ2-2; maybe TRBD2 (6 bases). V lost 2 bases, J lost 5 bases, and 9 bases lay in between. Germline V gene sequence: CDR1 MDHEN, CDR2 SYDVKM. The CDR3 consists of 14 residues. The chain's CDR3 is CASSLGRGTGELFF. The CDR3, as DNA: TGTGCCAGCAGTTTAGGGCGGGGAACCGGGGAGCTGTTTTTT.

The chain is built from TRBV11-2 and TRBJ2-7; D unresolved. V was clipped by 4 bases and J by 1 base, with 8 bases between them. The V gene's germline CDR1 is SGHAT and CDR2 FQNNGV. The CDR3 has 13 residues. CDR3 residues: CASSSDGSYEQYF. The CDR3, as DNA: TGTGCCAGCAGCTCTGACGGTTCCTACGAGCAGTACTTC.

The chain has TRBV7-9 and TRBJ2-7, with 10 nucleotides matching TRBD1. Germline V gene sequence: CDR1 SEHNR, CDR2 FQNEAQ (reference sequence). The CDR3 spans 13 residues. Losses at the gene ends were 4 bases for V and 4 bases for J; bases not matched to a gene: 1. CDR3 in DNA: TGTGCCAGCAGCTGGGACAGGGGTTACGAGCAGTACTTC. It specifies CASSWDRGYEQYF.

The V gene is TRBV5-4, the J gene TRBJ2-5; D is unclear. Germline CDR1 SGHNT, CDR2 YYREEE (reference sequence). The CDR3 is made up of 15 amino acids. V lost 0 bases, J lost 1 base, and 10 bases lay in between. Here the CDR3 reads CASSLESNTQETQYF. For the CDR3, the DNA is TGTGCCAGCAGCTTGGAAAGTAACACCCAAGAGACCCAGTACTTC.

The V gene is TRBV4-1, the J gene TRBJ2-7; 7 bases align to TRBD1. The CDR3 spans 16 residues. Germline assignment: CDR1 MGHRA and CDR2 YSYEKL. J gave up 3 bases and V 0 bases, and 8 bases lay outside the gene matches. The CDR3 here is CASSQEKPGGVYEQYF. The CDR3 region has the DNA TGCGCCAGCAGCCAAGAGAAACCAGGGGGAGTCTACGAGCAGTACTTC.

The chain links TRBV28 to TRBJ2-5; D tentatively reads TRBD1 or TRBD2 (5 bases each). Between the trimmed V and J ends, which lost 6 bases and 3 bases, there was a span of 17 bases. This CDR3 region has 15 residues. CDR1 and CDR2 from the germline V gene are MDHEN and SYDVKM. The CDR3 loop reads CASRIQGVREETQYF. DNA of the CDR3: TGTGCCAGCAGGATCCAGGGAGTTCGAGAAGAGACCCAGTACTTC.

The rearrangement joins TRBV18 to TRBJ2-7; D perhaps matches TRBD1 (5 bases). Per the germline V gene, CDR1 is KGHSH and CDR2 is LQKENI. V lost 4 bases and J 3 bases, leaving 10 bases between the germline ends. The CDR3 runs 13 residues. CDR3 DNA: TGTGCCAGCTCACTGACAGAAAACTACGAGCAGTACTTC. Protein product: CASSLTENYEQYF.

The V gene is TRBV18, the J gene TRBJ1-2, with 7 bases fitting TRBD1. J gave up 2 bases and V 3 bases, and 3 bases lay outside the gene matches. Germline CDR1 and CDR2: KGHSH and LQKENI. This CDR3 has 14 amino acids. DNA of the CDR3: TGTGCCAGCTCACCTCCGACAGGGAACTATGGCTACACCTTC. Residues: CASSPPTGNYGYTF.

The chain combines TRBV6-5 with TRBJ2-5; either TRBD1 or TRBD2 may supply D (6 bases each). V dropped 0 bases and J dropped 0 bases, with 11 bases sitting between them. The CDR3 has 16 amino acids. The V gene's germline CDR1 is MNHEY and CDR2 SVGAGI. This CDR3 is CASSYSRDKYQETQYF. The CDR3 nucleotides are TGTGCCAGCAGTTACTCGCGGGACAAGTACCAAGAGACCCAGTACTTC.

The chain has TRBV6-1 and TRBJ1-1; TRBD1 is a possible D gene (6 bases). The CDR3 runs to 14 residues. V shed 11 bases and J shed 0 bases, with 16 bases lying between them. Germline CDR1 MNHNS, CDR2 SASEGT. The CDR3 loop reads CALTPGDMNTEAFF. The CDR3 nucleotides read TGTGCCCTTACCCCAGGGGACATGAACACTGAAGCTTTCTTT.

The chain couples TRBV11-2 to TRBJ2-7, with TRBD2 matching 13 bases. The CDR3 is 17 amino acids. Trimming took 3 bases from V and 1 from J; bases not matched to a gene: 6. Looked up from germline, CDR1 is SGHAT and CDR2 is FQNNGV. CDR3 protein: CASSFLLAGGPSYEQYF. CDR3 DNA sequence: TGTGCCAGCAGCTTCTTACTAGCGGGGGGGCCTTCCTACGAGCAGTACTTC. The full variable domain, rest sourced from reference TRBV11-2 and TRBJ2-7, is EAGVAQSPRYKIIEKRQSVAFWCNPISGHATLYWYQQILGQGPKLLIQFQNNGVVDDSQLPKDRFSAERLKGVDSTLKIQPAKLEDSAVYLCASSFLLAGGPSYEQYFGPGTRLTVT.

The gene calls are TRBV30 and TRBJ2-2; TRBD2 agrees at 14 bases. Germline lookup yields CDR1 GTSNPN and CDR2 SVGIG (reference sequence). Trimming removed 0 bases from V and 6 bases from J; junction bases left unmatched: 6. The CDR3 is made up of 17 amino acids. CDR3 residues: CAWSVGLAGGGAGELFF. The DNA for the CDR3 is TGTGCCTGGAGTGTAGGACTAGCGGGGGGCGGCGCCGGGGAGCTGTTTTTT.

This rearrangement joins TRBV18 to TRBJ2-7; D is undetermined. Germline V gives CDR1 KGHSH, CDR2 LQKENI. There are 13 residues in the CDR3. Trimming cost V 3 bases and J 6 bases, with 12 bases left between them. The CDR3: CASSPMPSAEQYF. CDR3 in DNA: TGTGCCAGCTCACCTATGCCCAGTGCCGAGCAGTACTTC.

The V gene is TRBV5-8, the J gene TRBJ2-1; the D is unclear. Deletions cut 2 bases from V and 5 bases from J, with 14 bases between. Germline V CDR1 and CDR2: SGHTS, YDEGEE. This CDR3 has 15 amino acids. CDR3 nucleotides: TGTGCCAGCAGCTTAGGACGTAGTGTTGACAATGAGCAGTTCTTC. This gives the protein CASSLGRSVDNEQFF.

For the CDR3, the DNA is TGTGCCAGCAGCTTACAGGCAATTGGGACTAATGAAAAACTGTTTTTT. This sequence encodes CASSLQAIGTNEKLFF. The chain joins TRBV5-6 to TRBJ1-4; D is perhaps TRBD1 (5 bases). Germline CDR1 is SGHDT and CDR2 is YYEEEE. V dropped 2 bases and J dropped 2 bases, with 13 bases sitting between them. The CDR3 loop spans 16 amino acids.

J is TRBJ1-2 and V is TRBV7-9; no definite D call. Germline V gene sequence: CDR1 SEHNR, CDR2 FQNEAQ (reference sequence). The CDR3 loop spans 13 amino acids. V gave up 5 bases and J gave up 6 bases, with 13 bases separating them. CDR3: CASSVQNRDGYTF. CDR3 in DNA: TGTGCCAGCAGCGTTCAAAATAGAGATGGCTACACCTTC.

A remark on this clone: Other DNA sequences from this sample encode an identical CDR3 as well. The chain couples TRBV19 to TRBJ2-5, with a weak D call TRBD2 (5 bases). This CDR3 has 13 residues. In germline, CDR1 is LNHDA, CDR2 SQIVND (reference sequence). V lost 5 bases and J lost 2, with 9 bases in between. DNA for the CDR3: TGTGCCAGTAGTCGAGGGCGTCAAGAGACCCAGTACTTC. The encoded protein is CASSRGRQETQYF.

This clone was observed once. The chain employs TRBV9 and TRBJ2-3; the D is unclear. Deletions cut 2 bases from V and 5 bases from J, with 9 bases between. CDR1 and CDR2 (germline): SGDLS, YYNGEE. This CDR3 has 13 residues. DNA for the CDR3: TGTGCCAGCAGCGTTCAACCGGGAGATACGCAGTATTTT. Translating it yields CASSVQPGDTQYF.

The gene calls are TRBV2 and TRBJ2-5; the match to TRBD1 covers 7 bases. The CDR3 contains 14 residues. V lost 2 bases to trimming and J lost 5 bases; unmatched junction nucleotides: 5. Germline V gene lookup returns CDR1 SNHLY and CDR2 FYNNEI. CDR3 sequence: CASSEIGGGETQYF. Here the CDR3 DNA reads TGTGCCAGCAGTGAAATAGGGGGCGGGGAGACCCAGTACTTC.